These 9 T cell receptor beta chains originate from one sample sequenced in a study of shared clonotypes between healthy human individuals. Produced via immunoSEQ multiplex PCR; TCRdb's table is partial and in-frame only. The sample lists 2.5 million or so clones, around 90% occurring once. Sequencing was done on a sample of naive CD4+ T cells sorted from blood. The subset: CD45RA+ positively selected. The receptor source for this set is a man aged 18-30 years in good health.

The CDR3 reads CASSAAGGRETQYF. The DNA of the CDR3 is TGTGCCAGCAGCGCTGCAGGGGGCCGGGAGACCCAGTACTTC. The rearrangement joins TRBV9 to TRBJ2-5, with 8 bases aligning to TRBD1. The length of the CDR3 is 14 residues. CDR1 and CDR2 from the germline V gene are SGDLS and YYNGEE. With 3 bases clipped from V and 5 bases from J, the junction kept 6 bases outside the gene matches.

This chain uses TRBV7-9 with TRBJ2-7; 8 nucleotides align to TRBD1. This CDR3 spans 14 amino acids. Germline lookup yields CDR1 SEHNR and CDR2 FQNEAQ (reference sequence). V lost 4 bases to trimming and J lost 2 bases; unmatched junction nucleotides: 4. The CDR3, as DNA: TGTGCCAGCAGCTCACAGGGGGTTACCTACGAGCAGTACTTC. Translating it yields CASSSQGVTYEQYF.

This clone was seen a single time. The same CDR3 arises from other DNA sequences in this sample as well. V gene TRBV6-5 combines with J gene TRBJ1-1; D call uncertain. This CDR3 is built from 14 residues. V lost 0 bases, J lost 4 bases, and 9 bases lay in between. Germline CDR1 reads MNHEY; CDR2 reads SVGAGI. The CDR3, as DNA: TGTGCCAGCAGTTACTCGAGCCGAGCCACTGAAGCTTTCTTT. Protein product: CASSYSSRATEAFF.

The chain links TRBV7-8 to TRBJ2-1; tentatively, D is TRBD1 or TRBD2 (5 bases each). Germline CDR1 SGHVS, CDR2 FQNEAQ. Trimming removed 4 bases at V and 8 bases at J, with 18 bases between. The CDR3 is 15 residues long. CDR3 bases: TGTGCCAGCAGCTCCAACTACGGGACGTCGGATGAGCAGTTCTTC. It encodes CASSSNYGTSDEQFF.

The genes are TRBV7-2 and TRBJ1-1, with 7 positions matching TRBD1. Trimming removed 5 bases from V and 6 bases from J; junction bases left unmatched: 6. This CDR3 is built from 13 residues. Germline values: CDR1 SGHTA, CDR2 FQGNSA. CDR3 sequence reads: CASSVGTAAEAFF. DNA of the CDR3: TGTGCCAGCAGCGTTGGGACAGCTGCTGAAGCTTTCTTT.

V is TRBV19 and J is TRBJ2-7, with D perhaps matching TRBD2 (6 bases). This CDR3 region has 15 residues. With 6 bases removed from V and 1 base from J, the gap between germline ends came to 16 bases. Germline assignment: CDR1 LNHDA and CDR2 SQIVND (reference sequence). The CDR3 nucleotides read TGTGCCAGTAGCGTTTTGGATAGCGGATCCTACGAGCAGTACTTC. It is translated as CASSVLDSGSYEQYF.

The V gene is TRBV21-1, the J gene TRBJ2-7; TRBD2, as called in the table, went unchecked against the DNA. TRBV21-1 is shown as a pseudogene. CDR3 length: 14 amino acids. For the CDR3, the DNA is TGTGCCAGCCCCCCCTACGGGTCCCGTATCCGGCAGTACTTC. This gives the protein CASPPYGSRIRQYF.

This sequence joins TRBV28 and TRBJ2-5; 8 nucleotides line up with TRBD1. There are 15 residues in the CDR3. The germline V gene encodes CDR1 MDHEN and CDR2 SYDVKM. The J segment lost 1 base and the V segment lost 8 bases, leaving 9 bases of the junction unmatched. DNA of the CDR3: TGTGCCAGCGGCCGGGCAGGGGGCAGCCAAGAGACCCAGTACTTC. As protein: CASGRAGGSQETQYF.

V gene TRBV6-5 combines with J gene TRBJ1-1; D perhaps matches TRBD1 (5 bases). Per the germline V gene, CDR1 is MNHEY and CDR2 is SVGAGI. The ends were cut back, 5 bases at V and 0 bases at J, with 13 bases in the middle. The CDR3 runs to 15 residues. The CDR3 region has the DNA TGTGCCAGCAGTCGCCTAGGGGCGTTGAACACTGAAGCTTTCTTT. Its protein product is CASSRLGALNTEAFF.